Listed below are T cell receptor beta chains from one sample, sequenced in a study of cytomegalovirus exposure and HLA in healthy donors. This table comes from immunoSEQ multiplex PCR, and its TCRdb copy is limited to in-frame clones, with some not included. Altogether some 200,000 clones are present, around 73% being singletons, with the ten largest covering under 3%. Sequenced: PBMCs. Receptors were obtained from a woman in her thirties in good health and CMV-seronegative. The CDR3 runs from the conserved cysteine through the conserved F or W. D genes are given only for firm matches. Rows may omit the clone size; those that give it use once, few, many or a size class.

TRBD2	TRBV7-3	NA	TRBJ2-1	CASSPTSGGDSYNEQFF	TGTGCCAGCAGCCCCACTAGCGGGGGGGACTCCTACAATGAGCAGTTCTTC
TRBD1	TRBV5-1	NA	TRBJ1-6	CASSLGQGRPNSPLHF	TGCGCCAGCAGCTTAGGACAGGGAAGGCCTAATTCACCCCTCCACTTT
NA	TRBV18	once	TRBJ1-5	CASSPTVRGRGSKQPQHF	TGTGCCAGCTCACCAACTGTCAGGGGAAGGGGTTCGAAGCAGCCCCAGCATTTT
TRBD2	TRBV11-2	NA	TRBJ2-3	CASSLDTRLAGKDTQYF	TGTGCCAGCAGCTTAGATACGCGGCTAGCGGGAAAAGATACGCAGTATTTT
TRBD2	TRBV6-6	NA	TRBJ2-1	CASTGLAEYNEQFF	TGTGCCAGCACCGGACTAGCGGAATACAATGAGCAGTTCTTC
TRBD2	TRBV9	NA	TRBJ2-1	CASTLAGNNEQFF	TGTGCCAGCACCCTAGCGGGGAACAATGAGCAGTTCTTC
NA	TRBV7-2	NA	TRBJ1-5	CASSLQGHQPQHF	TGTGCCAGCAGCTTACAGGGGCATCAGCCCCAGCATTTT
TRBD1	TRBV4-1	NA	TRBJ1-1	CASSPKTGGVGTEAFF	TGCGCCAGCAGCCCAAAGACAGGGGGAGTCGGCACTGAAGCTTTCTTT
TRBD1	TRBV7-2	NA	TRBJ1-5	CASSLAHPGQGSQPQHF	TGTGCCAGCAGCTTAGCGCATCCGGGACAGGGTAGTCAGCCCCAGCATTTT
TRBD2	TRBV14	once	TRBJ2-7	CASSQREGSAWYEQYF	TGTGCCAGCAGCCAGAGGGAGGGTTCGGCTTGGTACGAGCAGTACTTC